These T cell receptor beta chains were read from a single sample in a study of blood T cell repertoires in COVID-19. The assay was immunoSEQ multiplex PCR, and TCRdb's table has in-frame clones only and misses some. The repertoire includes about 300,000 clones, about nine tenths of them detected once, and 3.5% to 5% sits in the top ten. Sequenced: PBMCs or T cells enriched from blood (not recorded which). The receptors shown here come from a man aged 25-45 years who had recovered from COVID-19. CDR3s include the opening cysteine and the closing phenylalanine or tryptophan. The order of the fields is D gene, clone size, J gene, V gene, CDR3 DNA, CDR3 protein. D genes are given only for firm matches. Clone size appears in some rows only: once, few, many, or a class for an expanded clone.

d_gene: TRBD1; abundance: .; j_gene: TRBJ1-4; v_gene: TRBV28; CDR3nt: TGTGCCAGCAGTCAACCCGGGACAGGGGGAGAAAAACTGTTTTTT; CDR3aa: CASSQPGTGGEKLFF
d_gene: .; abundance: .; j_gene: TRBJ1-1; v_gene: TRBV19; CDR3nt: TGTGCCAGTAGACTGACAATGAACACTGAAGCTTTCTTT; CDR3aa: CASRLTMNTEAFF
d_gene: .; abundance: .; j_gene: TRBJ1-2; v_gene: TRBV7-9; CDR3nt: TGTGCCAGCAGTTTTGACACAGCTTCGCCCTATGGCTACACCTTC; CDR3aa: CASSFDTASPYGYTF
d_gene: TRBD1; abundance: .; j_gene: TRBJ1-6; v_gene: TRBV5-8; CDR3nt: TGTGCCAGCAGCCTGACAGGGAGCTCCTATAATTCACCCCTCCACTTT; CDR3aa: CASSLTGSSYNSPLHF
d_gene: .; abundance: .; j_gene: TRBJ1-2; v_gene: TRBV29-1; CDR3nt: TGCAGCGTTGCCCAGCAGGTTACCTATGGCTACACCTTC; CDR3aa: CSVAQQVTYGYTF
d_gene: .; abundance: .; j_gene: TRBJ2-3; v_gene: TRBV21-1; CDR3nt: TGTGCCAGCAGCAAAGTCCGGAGGCGGGGGGGCACAGATACGCAGTATTTT; CDR3aa: CASSKVRRRGGTDTQYF
d_gene: TRBD1; abundance: .; j_gene: TRBJ1-4; v_gene: TRBV2; CDR3nt: TGTGCCAGCAGTGAAAGACAGGGGCTCGCATTAACCCCAGAAAAACTGTTTTTT; CDR3aa: CASSERQGLALTPEKLFF
d_gene: .; abundance: .; j_gene: TRBJ1-3; v_gene: TRBV3-1/TRBV3-2; CDR3nt: TGTGCCAGCAGCCAAGTAGGGAGCTCTGGAAACACCATATATTTT; CDR3aa: CASSQVGSSGNTIYF
d_gene: TRBD2; abundance: few; j_gene: TRBJ2-3; v_gene: TRBV5-4; CDR3nt: TGTGCCATTACGCTGGGACTAGCAACCGATACGCAGTATTTT; CDR3aa: CAITLGLATDTQYF
d_gene: .; abundance: .; j_gene: TRBJ1-6; v_gene: TRBV5-6; CDR3nt: TGTGCCAGCAGCTTGGTCCGGGGTTCACCCCTCCACTTT; CDR3aa: CASSLVRGSPLHF
d_gene: .; abundance: few; j_gene: TRBJ2-4; v_gene: TRBV19; CDR3nt: TGTGCCAGTAGTATTTACGGGGAGGACATTCAGTACTTC; CDR3aa: CASSIYGEDIQYF
d_gene: .; abundance: .; j_gene: TRBJ1-2; v_gene: TRBV2; CDR3nt: TGTGCCAGCAGTCCCGGGAGGCTTGGCTACACCTTC; CDR3aa: CASSPGRLGYTF
d_gene: TRBD1; abundance: .; j_gene: TRBJ1-6; v_gene: TRBV12-3/TRBV12-4; CDR3nt: TGTGCCAGCAGCGGGACAGCAAATTCACCCCTCCACTTT; CDR3aa: CASSGTANSPLHF
d_gene: .; abundance: .; j_gene: TRBJ2-7; v_gene: TRBV4-1; CDR3nt: TGCGCCAGCAGCCAAGCCGACGACAGTTACGAGCAGTACTTC; CDR3aa: CASSQADDSYEQYF
d_gene: TRBD2; abundance: .; j_gene: TRBJ2-1; v_gene: TRBV24-1; CDR3nt: TGTGCCACCAGTGATGCAAGCGGGAGGGCCGAGGAGCAGTTCTTC; CDR3aa: CATSDASGRAEEQFF
d_gene: .; abundance: once; j_gene: TRBJ1-4; v_gene: TRBV11-2; CDR3nt: TGTGCCAGCAGCTTGATTGGGTACACCCAGGGCGGCGGTGAAAAACTGTTTTTT; CDR3aa: CASSLIGYTQGGGEKLFF
d_gene: .; abundance: .; j_gene: TRBJ1-2; v_gene: TRBV21-1; CDR3nt: TGTGCCAGCAGCAAGGGACAGGGGGTCAGGTATGGCTACACCTTC; CDR3aa: CASSKGQGVRYGYTF
d_gene: TRBD1; abundance: .; j_gene: TRBJ1-1; v_gene: TRBV29-1; CDR3nt: TGCAGCGTTGGCGACAGGGGCATCACTGAAGCTTTCTTT; CDR3aa: CSVGDRGITEAFF
d_gene: .; abundance: .; j_gene: TRBJ2-2; v_gene: TRBV7-7; CDR3nt: TGTGCTAGCAGCTCCTCCGGGTCAAACACCGGGGAGCTGTTTTTT; CDR3aa: CASSSSGSNTGELFF
d_gene: .; abundance: .; j_gene: TRBJ1-1; v_gene: TRBV5-6; CDR3nt: TGTGCCAGCCAATACAGGGACCAGAGGTTTAACATGAACACTGAAGCTTTCTTT; CDR3aa: CASQYRDQRFNMNTEAFF
d_gene: TRBD2; abundance: .; j_gene: TRBJ2-5; v_gene: TRBV27; CDR3nt: TGTGCCAGCAGTATCCGGGGGGGGGTAGAGACCCAGTACTTC; CDR3aa: CASSIRGGVETQYF
d_gene: TRBD2; abundance: .; j_gene: TRBJ2-2; v_gene: TRBV29-1; CDR3nt: TGCAGCGTTGTTAGCGGGGGGCTAAACACCGGGGAGCTGTTTTTT; CDR3aa: CSVVSGGLNTGELFF
d_gene: TRBD2; abundance: few; j_gene: TRBJ2-5; v_gene: TRBV2; CDR3nt: TGTGCCAGCAGCAATCAGATAGCGGGAAAATACCAAGAGACCCAGTACTTC; CDR3aa: CASSNQIAGKYQETQYF
d_gene: .; abundance: .; j_gene: TRBJ2-3; v_gene: TRBV5-1; CDR3nt: TGCGCCAGCAGATTAGGAGGGGAAGATACGCAGTATTTT; CDR3aa: CASRLGGEDTQYF
d_gene: .; abundance: .; j_gene: TRBJ2-1; v_gene: TRBV11-1; CDR3nt: TGTGCCAGCAGCTTGGAAGGACTAAACCGGAGGAATGAGCAGTTCTTC; CDR3aa: CASSLEGLNRRNEQFF
d_gene: .; abundance: .; j_gene: TRBJ2-7; v_gene: TRBV23-1; CDR3nt: TGCGCCAGCAGTCGGCTCGAGCAGTACTTC; CDR3aa: CASSRLEQYF
d_gene: .; abundance: .; j_gene: TRBJ1-1; v_gene: TRBV19; CDR3nt: TGTGCCAGTAAAAAGGGGGAAGCGACTGAAGCTTTCTTT; CDR3aa: CASKKGEATEAFF
d_gene: TRBD1; abundance: .; j_gene: TRBJ1-4; v_gene: TRBV6-6; CDR3nt: TGTGCCAGCAGTCCCATAGGGGACAGGGGCCCTACCTTTCCCACAACTAATGAAAAACTGTTTTTT; CDR3aa: CASSPIGDRGPTFPTTNEKLFF
d_gene: .; abundance: .; j_gene: TRBJ1-4; v_gene: TRBV11-2; CDR3nt: TGTGCCAGCAGCTTCCGACAGGACGGCGAAAAACTGTTTTTT; CDR3aa: CASSFRQDGEKLFF
d_gene: .; abundance: .; j_gene: TRBJ2-7; v_gene: TRBV7-9; CDR3nt: TGTGCCAGCAGCCCGAGGACTGGAGAAGGGAGATACGAGCAGTACTTC; CDR3aa: CASSPRTGEGRYEQYF
d_gene: TRBD1; abundance: .; j_gene: TRBJ2-5; v_gene: TRBV2; CDR3nt: TGTGCCAGCAGTAGGACAGGGCAAGAGACCCAGTACTTC; CDR3aa: CASSRTGQETQYF
d_gene: TRBD1; abundance: .; j_gene: TRBJ2-7; v_gene: TRBV5-1; CDR3nt: TGCGCCAGCAGCTCGGACAGGGCCATCTACGAGCAGTACTTC; CDR3aa: CASSSDRAIYEQYF
d_gene: .; abundance: .; j_gene: TRBJ1-2; v_gene: TRBV3-1/TRBV3-2; CDR3nt: TGTGCCAGCAGCGAAATCGGACAGCCCGGGAACTATGGCTACACCTTC; CDR3aa: CASSEIGQPGNYGYTF
d_gene: .; abundance: once; j_gene: TRBJ2-7; v_gene: TRBV19; CDR3nt: TGTGCCAGTAGTATCGGGCAGGGGACCTCCTACGAGCAGTACTTC; CDR3aa: CASSIGQGTSYEQYF
d_gene: .; abundance: once; j_gene: TRBJ1-1; v_gene: TRBV18; CDR3nt: TGTGCCAGCTCACCAAGTGAGACAAATGAAGCTTTCTTT; CDR3aa: CASSPSETNEAFF
d_gene: .; abundance: .; j_gene: TRBJ2-2; v_gene: TRBV24-1; CDR3nt: TGTGCCACCAGATCATTGAACACCGGGGAGCTGTTTTTT; CDR3aa: CATRSLNTGELFF
d_gene: .; abundance: .; j_gene: TRBJ1-1; v_gene: TRBV3-1/TRBV3-2; CDR3nt: TGTGCCAGCAGCCATGCGACAGCTGAAGCTTTCTTT; CDR3aa: CASSHATAEAFF
d_gene: TRBD2; abundance: .; j_gene: TRBJ2-1; v_gene: TRBV7-9; CDR3nt: TGTGCCAGCAGCCAAGGGACTAGTTTTTACAATGAGCAGTTCTTC; CDR3aa: CASSQGTSFYNEQFF
d_gene: .; abundance: .; j_gene: TRBJ1-1; v_gene: TRBV11-2; CDR3nt: TGTGCCAGCAGCCACCGGGGGGGCCTAATGAACACTGAAGCTTTCTTT; CDR3aa: CASSHRGGLMNTEAFF
d_gene: TRBD1; abundance: few; j_gene: TRBJ2-5; v_gene: TRBV11-2; CDR3nt: TGTGCCAGCAGGCGACCCGGGACAGGGGCAGAGACCCAGTACTTC; CDR3aa: CASRRPGTGAETQYF
d_gene: .; abundance: .; j_gene: TRBJ2-2; v_gene: TRBV5-1; CDR3nt: TGCGCCAGCAGCTTGGGGCAGGGCTACACCGGGGAGCTGTTTTTT; CDR3aa: CASSLGQGYTGELFF
d_gene: TRBD1; abundance: .; j_gene: TRBJ1-5; v_gene: TRBV9; CDR3nt: TGTGCCAGCAGCCCTACGGGACAGGGGATTCCTCAGCCCCAGCATTTT; CDR3aa: CASSPTGQGIPQPQHF
d_gene: TRBD2; abundance: .; j_gene: TRBJ2-2; v_gene: TRBV5-1; CDR3nt: TGCGCCAGCAGCCCTAGCCGGACTAGCGGGAACGCGAACACCGGGGAGCTGTTTTTT; CDR3aa: CASSPSRTSGNANTGELFF
d_gene: TRBD1; abundance: .; j_gene: TRBJ2-7; v_gene: TRBV5-6; CDR3nt: TGTGCCAGCAGCATAGGGGACAGGGTCTACGAGCAGTACTTC; CDR3aa: CASSIGDRVYEQYF
d_gene: TRBD1; abundance: .; j_gene: TRBJ2-7; v_gene: TRBV30; CDR3nt: TGTGCCTGGACCCCCGGGACAGGGTGGCGCGAGCAGTACTTC; CDR3aa: CAWTPGTGWREQYF
d_gene: .; abundance: .; j_gene: TRBJ2-1; v_gene: TRBV15; CDR3nt: TGTGCCACCAGCAGAGGGGGGGTGCGTTACAATGAGCAGTTCTTC; CDR3aa: CATSRGGVRYNEQFF
d_gene: TRBD1; abundance: .; j_gene: TRBJ2-5; v_gene: TRBV13; CDR3nt: TGTGCCAGCAGCTACACAGGGGGCCCTCAAGAGACCCAGTACTTC; CDR3aa: CASSYTGGPQETQYF
d_gene: .; abundance: .; j_gene: TRBJ1-1; v_gene: TRBV4-1; CDR3nt: TGCGCCAGCAGCTCCCAAGCGTCCCGCAGAATGGCTGAAGCTTTCTTT; CDR3aa: CASSSQASRRMAEAFF
d_gene: .; abundance: .; j_gene: TRBJ2-7; v_gene: TRBV24-1; CDR3nt: TGTGCCACCAGTGACTCCCCCTGGCCCGAGCAGTACTTC; CDR3aa: CATSDSPWPEQYF
d_gene: TRBD2; abundance: few; j_gene: TRBJ2-7; v_gene: TRBV7-2; CDR3nt: TGTGCCAGCAGCTTAGAGTACCGACTAGCGGGGGGGTCCTACGAGCAGTACTTC; CDR3aa: CASSLEYRLAGGSYEQYF
d_gene: TRBD1; abundance: .; j_gene: TRBJ1-5; v_gene: TRBV24-1; CDR3nt: TGTGCCACCAGTGATCACAGGGGTCCTAGCAATCAGCCCCAGCATTTT; CDR3aa: CATSDHRGPSNQPQHF